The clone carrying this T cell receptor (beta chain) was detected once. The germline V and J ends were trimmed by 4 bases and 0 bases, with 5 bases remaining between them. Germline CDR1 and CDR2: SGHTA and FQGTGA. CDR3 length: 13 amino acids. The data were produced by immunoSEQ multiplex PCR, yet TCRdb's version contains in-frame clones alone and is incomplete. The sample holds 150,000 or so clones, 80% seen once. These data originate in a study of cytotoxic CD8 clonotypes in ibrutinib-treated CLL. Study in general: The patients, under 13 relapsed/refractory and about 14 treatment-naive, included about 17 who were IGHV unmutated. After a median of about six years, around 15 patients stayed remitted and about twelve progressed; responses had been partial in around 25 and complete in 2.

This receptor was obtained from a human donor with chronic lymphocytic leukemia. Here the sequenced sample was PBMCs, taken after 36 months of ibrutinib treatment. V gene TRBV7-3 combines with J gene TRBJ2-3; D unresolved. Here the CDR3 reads CASSSGSTDTQYF. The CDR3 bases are TGTGCCAGCAGCTCAGGAAGCACAGATACGCAGTATTTT.